This T cell receptor beta chain was captured by sequencing in a study of T cells in Graves' hyperthyroidism and ophthalmopathy. Amplified TCR beta CDR3 regions came from RNA transcripts. Carried out on the TCR CDR3, a first-round RT-PCR used the HTBI primer set. From the multiplex PCR reads, TCRdb called clonotypes with MiXCR, one entry per CDR3 protein. The sample includes 500,000 or so distinct CDR3 sequences, roughly 15% of them seen just once. Ten or more counts support this clonotype. From germline, CDR1 is KGHDR and CDR2 SFDVKD. After removal of 3 bases from V and 1 base from J, the junction contained 9 bases not matched to a gene. The CDR3 consists of 17 residues.

The sequencing input was blood. The receptor's source is a woman in her twenties or thirties with Graves' ophthalmopathy. The chain recombines TRBV24-1 with TRBJ2-5; 8 bases align to TRBD1. DNA of the CDR3: TGTGCCACCAGTGATCCCCGGGCAGGGGGCACCCAAGAGACCCAGTACTTC. Its protein product is CATSDPRAGGTQETQYF.